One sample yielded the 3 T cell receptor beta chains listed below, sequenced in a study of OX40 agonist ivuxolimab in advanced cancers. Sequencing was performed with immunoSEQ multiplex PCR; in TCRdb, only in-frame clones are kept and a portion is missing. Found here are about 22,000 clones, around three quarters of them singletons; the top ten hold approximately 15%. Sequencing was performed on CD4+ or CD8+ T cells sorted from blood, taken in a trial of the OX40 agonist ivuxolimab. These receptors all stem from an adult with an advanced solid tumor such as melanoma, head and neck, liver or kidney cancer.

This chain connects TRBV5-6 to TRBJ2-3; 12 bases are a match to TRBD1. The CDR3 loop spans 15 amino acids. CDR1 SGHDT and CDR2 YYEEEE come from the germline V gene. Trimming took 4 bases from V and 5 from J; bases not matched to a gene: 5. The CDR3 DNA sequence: TGTGCCAGCAGCGGGGGACAGGGGGCCATAGATACGCAGTATTTT. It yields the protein CASSGGQGAIDTQYF.

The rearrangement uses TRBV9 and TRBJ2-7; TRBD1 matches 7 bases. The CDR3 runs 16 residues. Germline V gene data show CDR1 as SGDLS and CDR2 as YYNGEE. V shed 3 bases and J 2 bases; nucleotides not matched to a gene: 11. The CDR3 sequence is CASSGGTGTETYEQYF. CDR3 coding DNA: TGTGCCAGCAGCGGAGGGACCGGGACAGAAACCTACGAGCAGTACTTC.

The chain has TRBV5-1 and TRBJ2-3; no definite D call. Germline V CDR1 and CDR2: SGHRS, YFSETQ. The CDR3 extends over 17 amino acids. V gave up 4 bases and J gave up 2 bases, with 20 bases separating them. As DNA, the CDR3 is TGCGCCAGCAGCCGCCTCGGGCGGCCACCCGACACAGATACGCAGTATTTT. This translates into CASSRLGRPPDTDTQYF.